This T cell receptor (beta chain) comes out of a study of blood T cell repertoires in COVID-19. Across the study: Italy, Spain and the United States were the sources of the convalescent and acute COVID-19 samples. In each case, the material was cDNA or gDNA derived from T cells, B-cell-depleted T cells, or PBMCs.

Study members were between 18 and 89 years old and lived in some 22 US regions. V was pared by 2 bases and J by 2 bases, with 12 bases between. Germline V gives CDR1 LGHDT, CDR2 YNNKEL (reference sequence). CDR3 length equals 15 residues. Using immunoSEQ multiplex PCR, the repertoire was profiled, and TCRdb retains in-frame clones only, with some absent. Of roughly 520,000 clones detected, more than 75% appear once; the ten largest clones hold 1.5% to 2%. The receptor was isolated from a woman in her thirties or forties who had recovered from COVID-19. Sequenced: PBMCs or T cells enriched from blood (not recorded which). The chain employs TRBV3-1 (or the pseudogene TRBV3-2) and TRBJ2-5; D may be TRBD2 (6 bases). The DNA for the CDR3 is TGTGCCAGCAGCCAAACGGGACTTATACAAGAGACCCAGTACTTC. Protein: CASSQTGLIQETQYF.